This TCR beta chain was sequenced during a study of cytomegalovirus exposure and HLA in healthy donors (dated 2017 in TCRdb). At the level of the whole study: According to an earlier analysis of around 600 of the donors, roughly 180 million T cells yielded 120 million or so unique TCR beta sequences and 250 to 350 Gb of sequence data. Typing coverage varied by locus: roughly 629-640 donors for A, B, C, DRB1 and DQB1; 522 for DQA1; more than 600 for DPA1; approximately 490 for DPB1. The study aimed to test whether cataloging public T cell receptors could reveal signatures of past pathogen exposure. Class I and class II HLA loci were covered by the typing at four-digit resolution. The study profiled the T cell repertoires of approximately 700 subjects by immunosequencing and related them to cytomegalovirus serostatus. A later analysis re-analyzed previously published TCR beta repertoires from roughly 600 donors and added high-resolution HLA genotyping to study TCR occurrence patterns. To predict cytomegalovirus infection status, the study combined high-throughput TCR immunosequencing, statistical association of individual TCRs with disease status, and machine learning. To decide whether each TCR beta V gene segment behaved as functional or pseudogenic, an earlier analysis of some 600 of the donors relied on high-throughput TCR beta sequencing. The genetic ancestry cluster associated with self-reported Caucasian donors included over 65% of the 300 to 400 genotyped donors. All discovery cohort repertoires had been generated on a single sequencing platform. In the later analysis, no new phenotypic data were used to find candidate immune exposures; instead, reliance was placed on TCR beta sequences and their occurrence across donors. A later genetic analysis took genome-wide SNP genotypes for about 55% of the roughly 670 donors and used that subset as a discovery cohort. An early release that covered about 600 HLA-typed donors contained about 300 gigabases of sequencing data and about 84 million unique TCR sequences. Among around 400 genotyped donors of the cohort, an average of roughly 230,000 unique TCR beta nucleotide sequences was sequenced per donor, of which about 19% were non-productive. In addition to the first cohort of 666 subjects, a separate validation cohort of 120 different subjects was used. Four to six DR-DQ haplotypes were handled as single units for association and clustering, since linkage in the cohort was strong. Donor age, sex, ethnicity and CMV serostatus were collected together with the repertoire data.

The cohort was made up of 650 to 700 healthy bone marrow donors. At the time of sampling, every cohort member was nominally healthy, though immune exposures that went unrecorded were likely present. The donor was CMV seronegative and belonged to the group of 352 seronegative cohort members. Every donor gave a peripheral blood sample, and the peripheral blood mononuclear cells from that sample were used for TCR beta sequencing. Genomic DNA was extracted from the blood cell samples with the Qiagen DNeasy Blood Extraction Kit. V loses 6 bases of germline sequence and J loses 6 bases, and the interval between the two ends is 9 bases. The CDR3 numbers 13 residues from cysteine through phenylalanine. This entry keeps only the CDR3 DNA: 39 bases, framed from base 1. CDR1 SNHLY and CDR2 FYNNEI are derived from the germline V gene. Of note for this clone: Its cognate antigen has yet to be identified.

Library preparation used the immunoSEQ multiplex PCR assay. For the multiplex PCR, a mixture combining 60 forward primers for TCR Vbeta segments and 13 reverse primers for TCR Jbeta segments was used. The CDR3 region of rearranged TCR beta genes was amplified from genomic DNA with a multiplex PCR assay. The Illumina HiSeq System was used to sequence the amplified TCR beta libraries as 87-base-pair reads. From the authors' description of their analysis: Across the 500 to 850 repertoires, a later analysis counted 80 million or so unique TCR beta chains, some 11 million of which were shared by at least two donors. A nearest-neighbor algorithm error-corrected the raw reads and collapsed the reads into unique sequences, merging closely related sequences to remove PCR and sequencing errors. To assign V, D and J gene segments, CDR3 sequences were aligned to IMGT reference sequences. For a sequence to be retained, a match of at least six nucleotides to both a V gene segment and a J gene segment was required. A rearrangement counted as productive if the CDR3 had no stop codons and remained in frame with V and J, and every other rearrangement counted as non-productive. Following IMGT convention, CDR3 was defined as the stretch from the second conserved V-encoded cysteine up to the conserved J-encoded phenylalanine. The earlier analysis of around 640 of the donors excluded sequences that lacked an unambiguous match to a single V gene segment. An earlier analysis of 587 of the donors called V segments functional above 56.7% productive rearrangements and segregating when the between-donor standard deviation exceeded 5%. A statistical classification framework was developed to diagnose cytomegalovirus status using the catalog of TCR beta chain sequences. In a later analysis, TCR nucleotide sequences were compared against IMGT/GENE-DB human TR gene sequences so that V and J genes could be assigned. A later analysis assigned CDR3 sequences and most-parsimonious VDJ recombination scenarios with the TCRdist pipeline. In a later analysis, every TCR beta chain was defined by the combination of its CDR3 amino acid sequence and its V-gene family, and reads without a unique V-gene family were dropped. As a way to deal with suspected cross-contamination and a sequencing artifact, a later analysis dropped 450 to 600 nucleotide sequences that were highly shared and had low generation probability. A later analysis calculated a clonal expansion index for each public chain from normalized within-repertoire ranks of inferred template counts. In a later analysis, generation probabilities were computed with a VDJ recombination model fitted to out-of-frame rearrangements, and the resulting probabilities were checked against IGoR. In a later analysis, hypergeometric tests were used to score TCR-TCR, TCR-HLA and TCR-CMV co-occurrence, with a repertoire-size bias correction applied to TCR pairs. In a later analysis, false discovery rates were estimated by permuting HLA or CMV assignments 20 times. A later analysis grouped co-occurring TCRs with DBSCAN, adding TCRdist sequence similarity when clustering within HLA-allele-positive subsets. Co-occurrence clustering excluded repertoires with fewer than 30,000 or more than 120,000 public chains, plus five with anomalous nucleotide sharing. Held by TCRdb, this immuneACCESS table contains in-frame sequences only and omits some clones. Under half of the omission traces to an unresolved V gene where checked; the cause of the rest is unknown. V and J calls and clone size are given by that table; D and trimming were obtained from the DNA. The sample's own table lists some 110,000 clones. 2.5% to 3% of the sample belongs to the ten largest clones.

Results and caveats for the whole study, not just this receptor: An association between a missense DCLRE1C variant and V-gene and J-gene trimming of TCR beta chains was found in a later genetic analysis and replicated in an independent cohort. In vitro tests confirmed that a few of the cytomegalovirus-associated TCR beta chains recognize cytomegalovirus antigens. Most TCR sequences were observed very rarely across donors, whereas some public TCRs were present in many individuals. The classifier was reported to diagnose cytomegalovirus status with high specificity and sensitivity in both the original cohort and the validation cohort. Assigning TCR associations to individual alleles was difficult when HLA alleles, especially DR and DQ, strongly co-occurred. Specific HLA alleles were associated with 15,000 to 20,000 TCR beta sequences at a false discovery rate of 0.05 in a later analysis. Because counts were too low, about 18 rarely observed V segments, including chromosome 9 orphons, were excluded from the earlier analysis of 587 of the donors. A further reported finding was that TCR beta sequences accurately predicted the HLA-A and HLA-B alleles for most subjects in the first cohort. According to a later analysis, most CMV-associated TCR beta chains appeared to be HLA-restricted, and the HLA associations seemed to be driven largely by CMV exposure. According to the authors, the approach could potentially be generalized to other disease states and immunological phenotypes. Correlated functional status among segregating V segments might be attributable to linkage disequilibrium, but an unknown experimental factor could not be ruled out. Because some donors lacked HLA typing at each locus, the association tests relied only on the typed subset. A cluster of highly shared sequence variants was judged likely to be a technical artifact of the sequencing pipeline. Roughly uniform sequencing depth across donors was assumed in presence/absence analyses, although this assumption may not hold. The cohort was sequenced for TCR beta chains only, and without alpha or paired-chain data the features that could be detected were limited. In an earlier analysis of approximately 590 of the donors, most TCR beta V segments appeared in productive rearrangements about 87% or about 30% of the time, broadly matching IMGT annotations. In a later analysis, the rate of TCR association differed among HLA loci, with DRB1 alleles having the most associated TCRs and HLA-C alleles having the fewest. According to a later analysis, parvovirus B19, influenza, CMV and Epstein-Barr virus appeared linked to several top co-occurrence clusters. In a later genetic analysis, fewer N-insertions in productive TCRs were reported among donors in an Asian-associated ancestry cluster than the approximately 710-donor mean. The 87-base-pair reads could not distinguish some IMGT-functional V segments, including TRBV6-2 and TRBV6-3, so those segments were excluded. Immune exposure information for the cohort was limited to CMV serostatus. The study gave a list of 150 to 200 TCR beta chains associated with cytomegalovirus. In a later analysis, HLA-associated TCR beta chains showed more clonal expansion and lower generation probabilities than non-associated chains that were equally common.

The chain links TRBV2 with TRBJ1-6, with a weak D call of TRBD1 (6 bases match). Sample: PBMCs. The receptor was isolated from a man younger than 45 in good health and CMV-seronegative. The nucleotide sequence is TGTGCCAGCAGCAGGGGAGTTAATTCACCCCTCCACTTT. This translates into CASSRGVNSPLHF.